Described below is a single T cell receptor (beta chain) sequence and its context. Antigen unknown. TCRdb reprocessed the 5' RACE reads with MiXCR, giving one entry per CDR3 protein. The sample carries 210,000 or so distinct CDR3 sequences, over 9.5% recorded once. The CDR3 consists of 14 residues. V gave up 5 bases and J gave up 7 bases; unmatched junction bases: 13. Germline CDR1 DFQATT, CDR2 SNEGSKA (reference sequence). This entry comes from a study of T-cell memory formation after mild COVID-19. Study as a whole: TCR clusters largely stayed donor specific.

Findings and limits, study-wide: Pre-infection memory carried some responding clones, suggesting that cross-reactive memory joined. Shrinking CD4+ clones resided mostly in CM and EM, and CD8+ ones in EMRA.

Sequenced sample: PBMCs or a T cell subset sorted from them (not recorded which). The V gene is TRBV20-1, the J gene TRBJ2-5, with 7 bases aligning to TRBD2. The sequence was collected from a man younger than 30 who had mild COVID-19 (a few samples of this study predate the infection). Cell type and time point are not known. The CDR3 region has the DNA TGCAGTGCTCCCTTGGGGCAGGGAGGGTGGACCCAGTACTTC. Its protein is CSAPLGQGGWTQYF.